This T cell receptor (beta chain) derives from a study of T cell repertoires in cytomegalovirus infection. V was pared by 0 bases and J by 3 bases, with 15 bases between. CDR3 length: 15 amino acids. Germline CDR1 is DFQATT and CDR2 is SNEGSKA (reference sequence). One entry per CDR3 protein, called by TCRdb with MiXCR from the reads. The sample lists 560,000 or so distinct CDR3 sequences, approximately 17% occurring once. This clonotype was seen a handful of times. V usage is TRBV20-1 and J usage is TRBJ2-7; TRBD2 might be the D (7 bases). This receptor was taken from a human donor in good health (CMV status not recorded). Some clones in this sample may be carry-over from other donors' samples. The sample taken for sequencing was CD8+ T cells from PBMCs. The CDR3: CSARDRKRGGYEQYF. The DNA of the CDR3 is TGCAGTGCTAGAGATCGGAAGAGGGGGGGCTACGAGCAGTACTTC.